This paragraph covers one T cell receptor beta chain sequence. This entry comes from a study of blood T cell repertoires in COVID-19. Looking at the study overall: COVID-19 samples from acute and convalescent phases originated in the United States, Italy and Spain.

J gave up 12 bases and V 2 bases, and 8 bases lay outside the gene matches. Germline CDR1 and CDR2: SGHDT and YYEEEE. The CDR3 spans 12 residues. The table came from immunoSEQ multiplex PCR; TCRdb's copy has only in-frame clones and leaves some out. The profile shows 95,000 to 150,000 clones, around 88% of them singletons. V gene TRBV5-6 combines with J gene TRBJ2-7; 7 nucleotides match TRBD1. Sequenced input: peripheral blood. The clonotype originates from a woman aged 45 to 65 with active or convalescent COVID-19. The CDR3 bases are TGTGCCAGCAGCTTCCGACAGGGTTGGGCGTACTTC. As protein: CASSFRQGWAYF.